This T cell receptor beta chain is from a study of blood T cell repertoires in COVID-19. As for the study in general: COVID-19 samples, acute and convalescent, were from the United States, Italy and Spain. PBMCs, B-cell-depleted T cells, or T cells were the source of the cDNA or gDNA that made up the material.

Per the original methods: Estimation of nucleated cell counts was performed using reference gene primer amplification. Sequenced by immunoSEQ multiplex PCR; TCRdb stores in-frame clones only, minus some. For V, J and clone size, that table is used; D and trimming come from the DNA. The data show about 110,000 clones, with approximately 92% seen just once and 32% held by the top ten. The CDR3 has 16 amino acids. This clonotype originated in an elderly woman with acute or convalescent COVID-19. Sequences were obtained from peripheral blood. The chain links TRBV21-1 to TRBJ2-6; the table assigns TRBD2, which was not confirmed against the DNA. TRBV21-1 is a pseudogene segment. Written as DNA, the CDR3 is TGTGCCAGCAGCAAGGTCGGACTTTCTGGGGCCAACGTCCTGACTTTC. It specifies CASSKVGLSGANVLTF.